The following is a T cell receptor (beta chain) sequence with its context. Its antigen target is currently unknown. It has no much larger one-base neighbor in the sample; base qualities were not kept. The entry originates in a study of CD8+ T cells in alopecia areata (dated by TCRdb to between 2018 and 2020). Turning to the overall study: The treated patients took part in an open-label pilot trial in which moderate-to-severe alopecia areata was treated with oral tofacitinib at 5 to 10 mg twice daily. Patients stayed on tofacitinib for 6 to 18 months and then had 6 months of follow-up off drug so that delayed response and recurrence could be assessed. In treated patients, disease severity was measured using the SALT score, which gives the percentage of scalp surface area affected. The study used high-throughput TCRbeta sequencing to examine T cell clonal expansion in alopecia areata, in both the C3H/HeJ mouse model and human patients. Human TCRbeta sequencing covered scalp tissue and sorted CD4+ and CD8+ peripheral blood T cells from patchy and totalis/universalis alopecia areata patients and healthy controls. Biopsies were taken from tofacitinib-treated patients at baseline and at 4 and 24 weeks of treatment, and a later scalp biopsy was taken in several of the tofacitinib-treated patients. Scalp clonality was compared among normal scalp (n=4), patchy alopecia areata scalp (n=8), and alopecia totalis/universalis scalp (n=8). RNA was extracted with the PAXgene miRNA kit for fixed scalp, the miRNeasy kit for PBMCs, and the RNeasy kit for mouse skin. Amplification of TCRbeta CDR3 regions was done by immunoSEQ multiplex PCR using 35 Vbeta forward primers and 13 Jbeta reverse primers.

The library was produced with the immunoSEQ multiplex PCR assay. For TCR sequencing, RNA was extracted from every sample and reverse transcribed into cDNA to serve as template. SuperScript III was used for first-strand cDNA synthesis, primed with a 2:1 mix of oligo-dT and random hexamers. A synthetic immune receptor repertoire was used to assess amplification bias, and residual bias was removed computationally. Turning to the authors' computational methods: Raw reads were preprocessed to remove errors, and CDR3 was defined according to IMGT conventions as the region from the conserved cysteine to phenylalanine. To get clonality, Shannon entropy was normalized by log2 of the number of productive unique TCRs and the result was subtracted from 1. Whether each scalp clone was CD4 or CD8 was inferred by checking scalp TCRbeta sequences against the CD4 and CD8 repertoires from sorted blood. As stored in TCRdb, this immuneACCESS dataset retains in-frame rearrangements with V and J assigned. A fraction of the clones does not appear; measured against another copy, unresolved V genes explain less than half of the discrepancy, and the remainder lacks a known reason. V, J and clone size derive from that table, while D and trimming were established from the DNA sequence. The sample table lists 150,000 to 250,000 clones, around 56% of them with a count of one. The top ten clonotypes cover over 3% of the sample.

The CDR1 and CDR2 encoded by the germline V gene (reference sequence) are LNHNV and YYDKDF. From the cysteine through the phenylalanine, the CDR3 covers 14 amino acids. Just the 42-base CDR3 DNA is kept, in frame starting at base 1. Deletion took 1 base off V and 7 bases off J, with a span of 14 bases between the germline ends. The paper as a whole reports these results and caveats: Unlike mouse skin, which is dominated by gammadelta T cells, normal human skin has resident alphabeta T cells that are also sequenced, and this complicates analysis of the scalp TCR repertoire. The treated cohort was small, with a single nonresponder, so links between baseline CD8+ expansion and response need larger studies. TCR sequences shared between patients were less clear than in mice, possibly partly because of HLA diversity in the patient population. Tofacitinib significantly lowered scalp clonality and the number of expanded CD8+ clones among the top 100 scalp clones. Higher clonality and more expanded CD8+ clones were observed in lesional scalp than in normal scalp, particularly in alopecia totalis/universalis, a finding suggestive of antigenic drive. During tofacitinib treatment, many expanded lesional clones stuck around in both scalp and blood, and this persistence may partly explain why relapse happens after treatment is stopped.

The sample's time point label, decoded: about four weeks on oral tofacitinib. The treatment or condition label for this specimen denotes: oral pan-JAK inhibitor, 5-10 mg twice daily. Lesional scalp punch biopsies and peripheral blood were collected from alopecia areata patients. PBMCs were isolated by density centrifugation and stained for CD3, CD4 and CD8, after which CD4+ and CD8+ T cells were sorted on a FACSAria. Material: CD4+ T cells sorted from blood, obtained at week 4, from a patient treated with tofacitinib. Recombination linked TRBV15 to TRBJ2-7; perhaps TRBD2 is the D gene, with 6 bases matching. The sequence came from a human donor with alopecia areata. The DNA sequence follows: TGTGCCACCAGCAGAGTCCTACTAGCAGGGGAGCAGTACTTC. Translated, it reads CATSRVLLAGEQYF.